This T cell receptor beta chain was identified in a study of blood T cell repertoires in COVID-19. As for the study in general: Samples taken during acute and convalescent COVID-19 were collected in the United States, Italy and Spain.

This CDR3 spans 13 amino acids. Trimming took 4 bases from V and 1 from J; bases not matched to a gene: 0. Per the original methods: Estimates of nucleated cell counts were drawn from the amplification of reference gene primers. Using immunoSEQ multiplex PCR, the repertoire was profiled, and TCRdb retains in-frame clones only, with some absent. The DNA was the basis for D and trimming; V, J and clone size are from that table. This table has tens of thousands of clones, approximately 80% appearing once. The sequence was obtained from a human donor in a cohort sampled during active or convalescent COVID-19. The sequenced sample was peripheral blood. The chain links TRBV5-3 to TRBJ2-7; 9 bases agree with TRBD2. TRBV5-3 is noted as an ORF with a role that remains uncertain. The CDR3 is CARSTSGSYEQYF. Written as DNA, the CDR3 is TGTGCCAGAAGCACTAGCGGGTCCTACGAGCAGTACTTC.